This T cell receptor beta chain originates from a study of shared clonotypes between healthy human individuals. As for the study in general: Three CD4 naive, three CD4 memory, two CD8 naive and one CD8 memory plate were used per donor.

The table came from immunoSEQ multiplex PCR; TCRdb's copy has only in-frame clones and leaves some out. The sample has some 1.5 million clones; approximately 96% are singletons. Findings and limits, study-wide: Some naive CD4 clonotypes, roughly 4.5%, turned up in common across a handful of donors.

The V gene lost 0 bases and the J gene lost 4 bases, with 12 bases spanning the gap. Looked up from germline, CDR1 is LGHNA and CDR2 is YSLEER. The CDR3 is 15 residues long. This clone was counted a single time. The antigen remains unidentified. Sequencing was done on a sample of naive CD4+ T cells sorted from blood. As for subset: CD45RA+ positively selected. The chain recombines TRBV4-3 with TRBJ1-2; weak D call: TRBD1 (5 bases). This receptor was identified in a man aged 25-40 years in good health. The CDR3 protein is CASSQDGGRTYGYTF. DNA of the CDR3: TGCGCCAGCAGCCAAGATGGGGGACGTACCTATGGCTACACCTTC.